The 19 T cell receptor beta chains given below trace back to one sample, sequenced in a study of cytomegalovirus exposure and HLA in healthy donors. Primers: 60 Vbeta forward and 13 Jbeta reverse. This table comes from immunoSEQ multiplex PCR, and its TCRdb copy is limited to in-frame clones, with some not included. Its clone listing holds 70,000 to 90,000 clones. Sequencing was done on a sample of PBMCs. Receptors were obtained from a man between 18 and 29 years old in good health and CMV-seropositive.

The DNA for the CDR3 is TGTGCCAGCAGTGACCAACGGGAGGGGGACGCCGGGGAGCTGTTTTTT. Encoded protein: CASSDQREGDAGELFF. The V gene is TRBV6-4, the J gene TRBJ2-2; 8 bases line up with TRBD2. Germline CDR1 MRHNA, CDR2 SNTAGT. There are 16 residues in the CDR3. Trimming removed 2 bases from V and 6 bases from J; junction bases left unmatched: 8.

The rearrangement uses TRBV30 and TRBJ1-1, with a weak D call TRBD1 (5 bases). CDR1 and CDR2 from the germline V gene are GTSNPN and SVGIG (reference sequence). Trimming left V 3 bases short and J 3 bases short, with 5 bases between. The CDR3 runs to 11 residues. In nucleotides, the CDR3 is TGTGCCTGGAGAGGGGACACTGAAGCTTTCTTT. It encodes CAWRGDTEAFF.

The CDR3 protein is CASRLYRAYGYTF. The CDR3 nucleotides are TGTGCCAGCAGGTTGTACAGGGCCTATGGCTACACCTTC. The chain has TRBV28 and TRBJ1-2, with D possibly being TRBD1 (6 bases). The CDR3 contains 13 residues. Germline V CDR1 and CDR2: MDHEN, SYDVKM. V shed 6 bases and J shed 4 bases, with 12 bases lying between them.

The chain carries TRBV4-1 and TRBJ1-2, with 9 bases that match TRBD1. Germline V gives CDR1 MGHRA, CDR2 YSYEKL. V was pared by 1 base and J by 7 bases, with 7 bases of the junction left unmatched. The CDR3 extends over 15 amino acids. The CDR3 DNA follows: TGCGCCAGCAGCCAAGGGGCGCGGACAGGGGTTGGCTACACCTTC. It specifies CASSQGARTGVGYTF.

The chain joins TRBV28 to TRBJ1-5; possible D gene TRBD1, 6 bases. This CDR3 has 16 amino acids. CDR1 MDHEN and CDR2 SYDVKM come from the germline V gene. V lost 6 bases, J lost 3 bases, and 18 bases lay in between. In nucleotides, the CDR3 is TGTGCCAGCAGGCTCGACAGGCCGCCTCACAATCAGCCCCAGCATTTT. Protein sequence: CASRLDRPPHNQPQHF. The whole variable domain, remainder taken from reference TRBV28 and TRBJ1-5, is DVKVTQSSRYLVKRTGEKVFLECVQDMDHENMFWYRQDPGLGLRLIYFSYDVKMKEKGDIPEGYSVSREKKERFSLILESASTNQTSMYLCASRLDRPPHNQPQHFGDGTRLSIL.

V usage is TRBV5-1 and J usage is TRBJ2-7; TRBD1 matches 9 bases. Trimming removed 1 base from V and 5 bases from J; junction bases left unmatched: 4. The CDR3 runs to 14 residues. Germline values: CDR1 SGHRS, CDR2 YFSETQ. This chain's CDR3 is CASSLWDRADEQYF. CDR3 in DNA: TGCGCCAGCAGCTTGTGGGACAGGGCTGACGAGCAGTACTTC.

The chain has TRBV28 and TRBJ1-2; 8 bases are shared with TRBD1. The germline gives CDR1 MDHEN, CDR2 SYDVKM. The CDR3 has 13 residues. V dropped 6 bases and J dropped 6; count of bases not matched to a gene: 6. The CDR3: CASRSTGGDGYTF. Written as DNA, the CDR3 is TGTGCCAGCAGATCTACAGGGGGGGATGGCTACACCTTC.

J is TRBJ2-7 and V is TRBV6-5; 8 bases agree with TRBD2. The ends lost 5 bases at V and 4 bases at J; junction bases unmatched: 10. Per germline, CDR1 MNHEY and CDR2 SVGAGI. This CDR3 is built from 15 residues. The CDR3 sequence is CASSSLGGGLYEQYF. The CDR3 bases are TGTGCCAGCAGTAGCCTCGGGGGGGGACTATACGAGCAGTACTTC.

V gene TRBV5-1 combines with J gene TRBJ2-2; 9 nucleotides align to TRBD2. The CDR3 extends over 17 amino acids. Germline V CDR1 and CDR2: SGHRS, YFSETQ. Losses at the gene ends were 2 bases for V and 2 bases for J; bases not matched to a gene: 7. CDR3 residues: CASSLKLAGLNTGELFF. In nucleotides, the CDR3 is TGCGCCAGCAGCTTAAAGCTAGCGGGACTAAACACCGGGGAGCTGTTTTTT.

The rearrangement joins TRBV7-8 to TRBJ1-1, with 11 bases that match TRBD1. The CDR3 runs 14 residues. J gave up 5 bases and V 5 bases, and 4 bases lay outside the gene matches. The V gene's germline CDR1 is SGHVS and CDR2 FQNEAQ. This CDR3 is CASSVGTGGTEAFF. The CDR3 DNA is TGTGCCAGCAGCGTCGGGACAGGGGGAACTGAAGCTTTCTTT.

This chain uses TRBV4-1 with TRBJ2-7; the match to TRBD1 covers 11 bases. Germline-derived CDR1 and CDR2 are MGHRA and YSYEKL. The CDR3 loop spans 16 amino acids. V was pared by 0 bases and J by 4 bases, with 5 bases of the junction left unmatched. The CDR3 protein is CASSQDRGQGVYEQYF. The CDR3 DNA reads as TGCGCCAGCAGCCAAGATCGGGGACAGGGGGTTTACGAGCAGTACTTC.

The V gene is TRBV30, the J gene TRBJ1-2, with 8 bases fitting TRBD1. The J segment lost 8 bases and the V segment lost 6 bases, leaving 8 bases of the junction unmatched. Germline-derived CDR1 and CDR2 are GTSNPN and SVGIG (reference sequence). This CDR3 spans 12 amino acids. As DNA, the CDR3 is TGTGCCTGCTGGACAGGGCCGCCGGGCTACACCTTC. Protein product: CACWTGPPGYTF.

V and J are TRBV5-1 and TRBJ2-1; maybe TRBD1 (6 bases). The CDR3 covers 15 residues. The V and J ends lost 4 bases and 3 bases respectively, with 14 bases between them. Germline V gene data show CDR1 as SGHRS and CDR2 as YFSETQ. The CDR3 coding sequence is TGCGCCAGCAGCAAGGACAGCGCCGTCTACAATGAGCAGTTCTTC. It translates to CASSKDSAVYNEQFF.

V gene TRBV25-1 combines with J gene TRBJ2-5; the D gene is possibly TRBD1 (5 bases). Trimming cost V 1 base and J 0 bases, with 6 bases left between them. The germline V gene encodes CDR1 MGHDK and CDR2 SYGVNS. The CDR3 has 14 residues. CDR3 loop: CASSELGDQETQYF. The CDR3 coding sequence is TGTGCCAGCAGTGAATTAGGGGACCAAGAGACCCAGTACTTC.

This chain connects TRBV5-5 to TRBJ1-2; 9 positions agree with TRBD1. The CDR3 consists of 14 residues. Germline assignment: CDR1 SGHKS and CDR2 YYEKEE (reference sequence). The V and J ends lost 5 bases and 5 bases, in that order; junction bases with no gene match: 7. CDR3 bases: TGTGCCAGCAGGACGGACAGGGGCTTATATGGCTACACCTTC. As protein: CASRTDRGLYGYTF.

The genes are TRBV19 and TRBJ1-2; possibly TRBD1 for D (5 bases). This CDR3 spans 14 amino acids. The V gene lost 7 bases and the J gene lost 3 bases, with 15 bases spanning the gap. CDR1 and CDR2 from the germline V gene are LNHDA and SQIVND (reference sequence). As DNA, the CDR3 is TGTGCCAGTACCCCGGGCGGGGGGGACTATGGCTACACCTTC. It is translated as CASTPGGGDYGYTF.

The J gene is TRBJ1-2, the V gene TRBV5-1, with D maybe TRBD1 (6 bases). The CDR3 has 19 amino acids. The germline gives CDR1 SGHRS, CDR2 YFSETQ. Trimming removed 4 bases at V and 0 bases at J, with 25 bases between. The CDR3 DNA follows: TGCGCCAGCAGCCCCACGACAGGCCCGAACTCGTTAGCTAACTATGGCTACACCTTC. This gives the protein CASSPTTGPNSLANYGYTF.

The CDR3 DNA reads as TGTGCCAGCAGTGAAGGAAGGGGCCGTACGCGTACCTACAATGAGCAGTTCTTC. The encoded protein is CASSEGRGRTRTYNEQFF. The chain uses TRBV6-1 and TRBJ2-1, with D possibly being TRBD1 (5 bases). Germline assignment: CDR1 MNHNS and CDR2 SASEGT. The CDR3 sequence is 18 residues long. The V end was cut by 1 base, the J end by 2 bases, with 18 bases between.

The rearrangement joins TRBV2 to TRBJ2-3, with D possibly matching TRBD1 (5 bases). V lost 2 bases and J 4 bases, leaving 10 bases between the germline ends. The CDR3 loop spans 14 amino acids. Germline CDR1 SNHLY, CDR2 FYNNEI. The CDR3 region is CASSEYWGADTQYF. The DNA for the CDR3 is TGTGCCAGCAGTGAATATTGGGGCGCAGATACGCAGTATTTT.